A selection of T cell receptor beta chains follows, all from one sample in a study of blood T cells in healthy people across ages. TCRdb re-called the 5' RACE reads with MiXCR, one entry per CDR3 protein. The table lists hundreds of thousands of distinct CDR3 sequences, roughly 30% of them singletons, with approximately 15% in the top ten. Sequenced input: blood. Receptor source: an elderly woman in good health. Both conserved end residues are part of each CDR3. A D gene is named only where the DNA matches it firmly. The size field is filled for only some rows; it gives once, few, many or a size class.

-	TRBJ1-5	TRBV5-1	few	TGCGCCAGCAGCTTGGACGTTGGGGGAGGTCAGCCCCAGCATTTT	CASSLDVGGGQPQHF
-	TRBJ1-4	TRBV4-1	-	TGCGCCAGCAAGGGAGGGGGTAGAGAAAAACTGTTTTTT	CASKGGGREKLFF
TRBD2	TRBJ2-1	TRBV7-8	-	TGTGCCAGCAGCCGCCGGGAGGGACCCTACAATGAGCAGTTCTTC	CASSRREGPYNEQFF
-	TRBJ2-3	TRBV10-3	many	TGTGCCATCAGTCGGGACGGAGCGGGCACAGATACGCAGTATTTT	CAISRDGAGTDTQYF
TRBD2	TRBJ2-1	TRBV20-1	many	TGCAGTGCAAACGAGCGGGGGGATGAGCAGTTCTTC	CSANERGDEQFF
-	TRBJ2-4	TRBV30	many	TGTGCCTGGAGGACCAGGAACATTCAGTACTTC	CAWRTRNIQYF
TRBD1	TRBJ1-4	TRBV12-3/TRBV12-4	many	TGTGCCAGTAGCCCTCCGGGACAGGGCGGTGAAAAACTGTTTTTT	CASSPPGQGGEKLFF
TRBD1	TRBJ2-3	TRBV19	-	TGTGCCAGTAGTCCCAGAGGGACAGGGTCCCCTATGGTAAGAAGCCGCACAGATACGCAGTATTTT	CASSPRGTGSPMVRSRTDTQYF
-	TRBJ2-3	TRBV9	many	TGTGCCAGCAGCGTAAATACCGGCGCAGATACGCAGTATTTT	CASSVNTGADTQYF
TRBD2	TRBJ2-3	TRBV4-2	once	TGTGCCAGCAGCCATGGACTAGCGGGAGGCATCACAGATACGCAGTATTTT	CASSHGLAGGITDTQYF
-	TRBJ1-2	TRBV19	few	TGTGCCAGTAGCCCCGGGCCCAGGGTTGGCTACACCTTC	CASSPGPRVGYTF
TRBD1	TRBJ1-2	TRBV6-5	many	TGTGCCAGCAGTTACGACAGGGCATTCTATGGCTACACCTTC	CASSYDRAFYGYTF
-	TRBJ2-1	TRBV5-1	many	TGCGCCAGCAGTAGGAACGAACAGGGCCTCACCTCCTACAATGAGCAGTTCTTC	CASSRNEQGLTSYNEQFF